This entry concerns a single T cell receptor (beta chain). This CDR3 comprises 17 residues. Germline values: CDR1 MNHEY, CDR2 SMNVEV (reference sequence). The V segment lost 1 base and the J segment 7 bases; nucleotides outside the gene matches: 9. Here immunoSEQ multiplex PCR was the method, and the copy in TCRdb shows in-frame clones only, minus some. The sample includes about 400,000 clones, about 95% of them seen just once. The sample comes from a study of shared T cell receptors in the human thymus. Sequencing input: thymocytes. V usage is TRBV27 and J usage is TRBJ2-1; TRBD2 agrees at 11 bases. The sequence was obtained from a human donor. DNA of the CDR3: TGTGCCAGCAGTTTATTTTTAGCTAGCGGGAGGTGGAATGAGCAGTTCTTC. It is translated as CASSLFLASGRWNEQFF.